The clone carrying this T cell receptor beta chain was counted once. A junction end diverges from the germline sequence, so it may reflect a read error. The source of the sample is a study of molecular identifiers for immune sequencing clone quantification. Germline CDR1 and CDR2: SGHRS and YFSETQ. The CDR3 is 16 residues long. TCRdb recomputed calls from the PCR reads with MiXCR, one row per CDR3 protein. The sample carries around 100,000 distinct CDR3 sequences, roughly 38% recorded once. The V and J genes are TRBV5-1 and TRBJ2-5; TRBD1 matches 10 bases. Input material: naive CD8+ T cells from blood, with Jurkat cell RNA spiked in. Described subset: FACS-sorted CD8+CD4-CCR7+CD45RA+ naive T cells. The origin of this receptor is a human donor in good health. Some libraries in this study had Jurkat cell RNA spiked in. This CDR3 is CASSFLRQGARKTHYF. CDR3 nucleotide sequence: TGCGCCAGCAGCTTTCTACGACAGGGGGCCAGGAAGACCCACTACTTC.